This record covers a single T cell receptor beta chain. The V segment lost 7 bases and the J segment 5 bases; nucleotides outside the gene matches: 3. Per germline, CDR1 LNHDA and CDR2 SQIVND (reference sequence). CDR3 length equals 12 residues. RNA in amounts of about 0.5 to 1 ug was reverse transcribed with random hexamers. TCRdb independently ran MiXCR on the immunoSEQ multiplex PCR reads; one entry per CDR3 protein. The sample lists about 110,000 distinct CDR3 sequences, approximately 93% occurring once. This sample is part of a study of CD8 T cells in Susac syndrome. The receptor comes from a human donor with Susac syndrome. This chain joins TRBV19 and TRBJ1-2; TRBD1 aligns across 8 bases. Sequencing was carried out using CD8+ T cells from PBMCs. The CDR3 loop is CASTWTGYGYTF. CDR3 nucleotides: TGTGCCAGTACCTGGACAGGGTATGGCTACACCTTC.